This TCR beta chain stems from a study of T cell responses to AZD1222 COVID-19 vaccine. Generated by immunoSEQ multiplex PCR, the TCRdb table keeps only in-frame clones and is missing some. The data contain some 180,000 clones, approximately 92% of them seen just once; the ten biggest clones take up about 9.4%. For this clone: Its antigen is unknown.

Findings and limits, study-wide: The peak T cell response came first, and repertoires were sampled only after it.

Germline V gives CDR1 MGHRA, CDR2 YSYEKL. This CDR3 spans 15 amino acids. J lost 8 bases, V lost 0 bases, and 5 bases had no gene match. V is TRBV4-1 and J is TRBJ1-2, with 11 bases matching TRBD1. The sample was peripheral blood, taken on day 0 of AZD1222 vaccination. The sequence came from an adult in good health. The CDR3 bases are TGCGCCAGCAGCCAAGACGGGAGGACAGGGGGCGGCTACACCTTC. It is translated as CASSQDGRTGGGYTF.